The clone carrying this TCR beta chain was seen a few times. One entry per CDR3 protein results from TCRdb running MiXCR on the PCR reads. The data hold about 630,000 distinct CDR3 sequences, with about 25% observed a single time. This CDR3 region has 16 residues. CDR1 and CDR2 (germline): MNHEY, SVGEGT. With 2 bases clipped from V and 6 bases from J, the junction kept 8 bases outside the gene matches. Libraries of naive CD8 cells were prepared from roughly 18,000 to 920,000 sorted cells using 10%, 30% or 50% RNA. This sample is part of a study of molecular identifiers for immune sequencing clone quantification.

J is TRBJ2-1 and V is TRBV6-2 or TRBV6-3; TRBD1 matches at 9 bases. This TCR derives from a human donor in good health. Some libraries in this study had Jurkat cell RNA spiked in. The specimen sequenced was naive CD8+ T cells from blood, with Jurkat cell RNA spiked in. Regarding subset: FACS-sorted CD8+CD4-CCR7+CD45RA+ naive T cells. The CDR3 loop reads CASSYHRDRVGNEQFF. CDR3 sequence (DNA): TGTGCCAGCAGTTACCACCGGGACAGGGTCGGCAATGAGCAGTTCTTC.